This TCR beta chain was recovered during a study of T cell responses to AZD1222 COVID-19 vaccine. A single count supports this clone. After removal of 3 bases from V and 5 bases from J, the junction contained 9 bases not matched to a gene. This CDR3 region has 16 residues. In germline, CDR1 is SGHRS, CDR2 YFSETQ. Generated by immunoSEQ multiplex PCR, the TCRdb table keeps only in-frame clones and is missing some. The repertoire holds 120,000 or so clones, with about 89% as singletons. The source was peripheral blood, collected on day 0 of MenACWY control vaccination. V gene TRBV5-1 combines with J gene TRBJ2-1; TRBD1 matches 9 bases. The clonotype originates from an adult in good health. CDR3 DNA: TGCGCCAGCAGCTACCAACCGGGACAGGGAGACAATGAGCAGTTCTTC. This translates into CASSYQPGQGDNEQFF.